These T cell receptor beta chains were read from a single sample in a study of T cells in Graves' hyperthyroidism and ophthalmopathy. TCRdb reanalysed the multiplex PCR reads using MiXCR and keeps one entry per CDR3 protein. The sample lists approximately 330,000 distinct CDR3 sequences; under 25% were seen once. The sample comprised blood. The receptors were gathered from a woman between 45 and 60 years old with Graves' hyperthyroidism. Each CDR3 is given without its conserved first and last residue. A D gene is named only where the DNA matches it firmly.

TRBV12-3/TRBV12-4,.,ASSLGGSNYEQY
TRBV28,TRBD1,ASSTQGAAYGYT
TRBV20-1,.,SATPLGPLYEQY
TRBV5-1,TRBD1,ASSLQGANSQAF
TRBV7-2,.,ASSWGTAGSTDTQY
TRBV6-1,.,ASRPRGLNSPLH
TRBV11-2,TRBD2,ASSPQTSGQRSNEQF
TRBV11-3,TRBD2,ASSLPGTSGRGPDTQY
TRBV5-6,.,ASSLQGKTFTGELF
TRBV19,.,ASSIITGTYNEQF
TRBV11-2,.,ASSPGQTSGNTIY
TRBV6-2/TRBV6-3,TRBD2,ASSYRGASGAQETQY
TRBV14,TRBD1,ASSQPDRGWVGTQY
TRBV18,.,ASSPREETQY
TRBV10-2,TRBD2,ASSEGLAGETQY
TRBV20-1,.,SATVRFNNEQF
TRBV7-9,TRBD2,ASSSGLAGSTDTQY
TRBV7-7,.,ASSLEPGSEETQY
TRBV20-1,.,SAREGLAKNIQY
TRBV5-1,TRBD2,ASSLEAGVNNEQF
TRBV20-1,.,SAGQGSSYEQY
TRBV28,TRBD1,ASSPAGGRSGNTIY
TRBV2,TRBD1,ASSEQGANQPQH
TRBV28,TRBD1,ASSLDRAGIDEQF
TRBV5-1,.,ASSQGGPRAF
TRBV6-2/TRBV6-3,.,ASSYVQPVNTEAF
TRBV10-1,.,ASSDRGINQPQH
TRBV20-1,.,SARDLTADTQY
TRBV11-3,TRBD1,ASSLELGTATYEQY
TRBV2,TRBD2,ASSEEAGVGEQY
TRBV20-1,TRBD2,SAGGSDADTQY
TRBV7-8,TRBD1,ASSLADRGQAF
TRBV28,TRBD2,ASSSSTEPGLAVYEQY
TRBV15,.,ATNGGAGADTEAF
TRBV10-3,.,AISESGGLYGYT
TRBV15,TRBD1,ATSSTGEAIGYGYT
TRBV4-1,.,ASSPARSFSSEAF
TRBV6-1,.,ASGQGVRPQH
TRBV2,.,ASTGPRPDTQY
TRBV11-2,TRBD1,ASSLATGGRETQY
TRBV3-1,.,ASSQDGVLDYEQY
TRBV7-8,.,ASSLGPSGGSYNSPLH
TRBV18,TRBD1,ASSKGTGYTDTQY
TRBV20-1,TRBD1,SARKTGVSNQPQH
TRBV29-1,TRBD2,SVEDRLAGGPSGANVLT
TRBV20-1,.,SAPNWVDRSDIQY